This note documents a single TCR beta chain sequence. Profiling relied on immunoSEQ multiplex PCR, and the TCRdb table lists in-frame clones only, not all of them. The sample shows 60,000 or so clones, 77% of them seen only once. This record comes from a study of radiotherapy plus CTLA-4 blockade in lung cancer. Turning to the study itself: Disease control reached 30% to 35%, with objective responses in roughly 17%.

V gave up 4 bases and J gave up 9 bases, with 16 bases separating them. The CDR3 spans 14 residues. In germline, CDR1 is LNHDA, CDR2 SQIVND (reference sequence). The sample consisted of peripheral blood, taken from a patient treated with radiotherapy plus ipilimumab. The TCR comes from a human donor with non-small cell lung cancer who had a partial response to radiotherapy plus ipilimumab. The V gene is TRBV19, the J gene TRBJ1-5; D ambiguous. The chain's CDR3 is CASSSGGDLRPQHF. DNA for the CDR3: TGTGCCAGTAGTAGTGGCGGTGACCTTAGGCCCCAGCATTTT.